One and the same sample provided the 17 T cell receptor beta chains below, sequenced in a study of blood T cell repertoires in COVID-19 (TCRdb year 2020). Library prep was done by the immunoSEQ multiplex PCR assay. TCRdb obtained this table from immuneACCESS and retained in-frame rearrangements with V and J assigned. These tables miss some clones; where compared with another copy, unresolved V genes account for less than half of the shortfall, and the remainder is unexplained. The sample records 90,000 to 150,000 clones, 65% to 80% of which are singletons. The ten largest clones represent roughly 2.5% of the sample. The sequencing sample was made of peripheral blood. The source of these receptors is a man aged 50 to 59 with acute or convalescent COVID-19.

The chain combines TRBV5-1 with TRBJ2-5; D remains unclear. V lost 0 bases and J lost 4, with 4 bases in between. The CDR3 totals 12 residues. Germline CDR1 reads SGHRS; CDR2 reads YFSETQ. In DNA form, the CDR3 reads TGCGCCAGCAGCTTGGCCGGAGAGACCCAGTACTTC. Its protein product is CASSLAGETQYF.

This clone has just one count. The rearrangement joins TRBV11-3 to TRBJ2-1; 12 bases fit TRBD2. V shed 5 bases, J shed 5 bases, and the junction held 4 bases outside the gene matches. The CDR3 has 15 residues. Germline V gene lookup returns CDR1 SGHNT and CDR2 YENEEA. For the CDR3, the DNA is TGTGCCAGCAGCCGGACTAGCGGGACCCACAATGAGCAGTTCTTC. Translation: CASSRTSGTHNEQFF.

This chain connects TRBV19 to TRBJ1-1; TRBD1 matches 10 bases. This CDR3 spans 15 amino acids. J was trimmed by 3 bases and V by 1 base; bases with no gene match: 2. Germline values: CDR1 LNHDA, CDR2 SQIVND (reference sequence). The CDR3 region is CASSIGQGADTEAFF. In DNA, the CDR3 is TGTGCCAGTAGTATAGGACAGGGGGCTGACACTGAAGCTTTCTTT.

A single count supports this clone. V is TRBV5-6 and J is TRBJ2-7, with D possibly being TRBD2 (5 bases). This CDR3 region has 13 residues. Between the trimmed V and J ends, which lost 6 bases and 6 bases, there was a span of 16 bases. CDR1 and CDR2 from the germline V gene are SGHDT and YYEEEE. The DNA of the CDR3 is TGTGCCAGCAACACCGGGATGAGCCTCGAGCAGTACTTC. It specifies CASNTGMSLEQYF.

The chain employs TRBV3-1 (or the pseudogene TRBV3-2) and TRBJ1-1; D is ambiguous. The CDR3 is 16 residues long. The V end was cut by 4 bases, the J end by 3 bases, with 18 bases between. Germline CDR1 and CDR2: LGHDT and YNNKEL (reference sequence). The DNA of the CDR3 is TGTGCCAGCAGCCCGAGACGGGCCGGGAAGGACACTGAAGCTTTCTTT. Translation: CASSPRRAGKDTEAFF.

This chain connects TRBV2 to TRBJ1-3, with D unresolved. V was shortened by 3 bases and J by 7 bases, with 13 bases between the two germline ends. Germline assignment: CDR1 SNHLY and CDR2 FYNNEI. This CDR3 region has 14 residues. Here the CDR3 reads CASSETQQFNTIYF. The CDR3 nucleotides read TGTGCCAGCAGTGAGACCCAACAGTTTAACACCATATATTTT.

This clone was counted between two and nine times. The rearrangement joins TRBV14 to TRBJ2-5; D might be TRBD2 (6 bases). The CDR3 spans 15 residues. CDR1 and CDR2 (germline): SGHDN, FVKESK. Trimming stripped 0 bases from V and 4 bases from J, with 12 bases between. The CDR3 sequence is CASSQDSMGGETQYF. The CDR3, as DNA: TGTGCCAGCAGCCAAGATAGCATGGGAGGAGAGACCCAGTACTTC.

The gene calls are TRBV28 and TRBJ2-7, with 11 bases aligning to TRBD2. The CDR3 spans 15 residues. V was pared by 3 bases and J by 6 bases, with 7 bases of the junction left unmatched. The germline V gene encodes CDR1 MDHEN and CDR2 SYDVKM. The CDR3 DNA sequence: TGTGCCAGCAGTTTCCATAGCGGGAGGGCCTCCGAGCAGTACTTC. Its protein product is CASSFHSGRASEQYF.

The V call is TRBV27, the J call TRBJ1-5; possible D gene TRBD1, 5 bases. The CDR3 contains 17 residues. V was clipped by 3 bases and J by 1 base, with 16 bases between them. Germline-derived CDR1 and CDR2 are MNHEY and SMNVEV (reference sequence). CDR3 sequence: CASSLRTNTFSNQPQHF. Here the CDR3 DNA reads TGTGCCAGCAGTTTGCGGACAAACACATTCAGCAATCAGCCCCAGCATTTT.

The V gene is TRBV30, the J gene TRBJ1-5, with D maybe TRBD1 (5 bases). Germline V CDR1 and CDR2: GTSNPN, SVGIG (reference sequence). Trimming pared 1 base from V and 7 bases from J, leaving 11 bases between. The CDR3 extends over 13 amino acids. CDR3 DNA: TGTGCCTGGAGTGCAGGGTACCGACAGCCCCAGCATTTT. Residues: CAWSAGYRQPQHF.

The chain recombines TRBV7-9 with TRBJ1-1, with D perhaps TRBD1 (5 bases). Trimming took 0 bases from V and 4 from J, leaving 12 bases between them. The germline V gene has CDR1 SEHNR and CDR2 FQNEAQ (reference sequence). The length of the CDR3 is 15 residues. The CDR3 nucleotides read TGTGCCAGCAGCTTAGCGGAGGGGAGGGCCACTGAAGCTTTCTTT. Translated, it gives CASSLAEGRATEAFF.

The chain has TRBV18 and TRBJ2-7; the match to TRBD1 covers 8 bases. Germline CDR1 KGHSH, CDR2 LQKENI. The CDR3 runs to 16 residues. The V gene end was trimmed by 3 bases and the J gene end by 6 bases; junction bases not matched to a gene: 13. The CDR3 sequence is CASSPDQTGVAGEQYF. CDR3 DNA sequence: TGTGCCAGCTCACCCGATCAGACAGGGGTAGCCGGCGAGCAGTACTTC.

The chain is built from TRBV30 and TRBJ2-7; the match to TRBD1 covers 7 bases. V lost 0 bases and J lost 4; bases outside the gene matches: 3. This CDR3 is 13 amino acids long. CDR1 and CDR2 from the germline V gene are GTSNPN and SVGIG (reference sequence). This CDR3 reads CAWSVVTGYEQYF. CDR3 nucleotide sequence: TGTGCCTGGAGTGTAGTGACAGGGTACGAGCAGTACTTC.

The chain couples TRBV10-2 to TRBJ2-3; possibly TRBD2 for D (5 bases). Germline V gene data show CDR1 as WSHSY and CDR2 as SAAADI. Between the trimmed V and J ends, which lost 4 bases and 5 bases, there was a span of 7 bases. The CDR3 is 12 residues long. The CDR3 DNA follows: TGCGCCAGCAGTGGGAGCGGAGATACGCAGTATTTT. It yields the protein CASSGSGDTQYF.

The chain is built from TRBV19 and TRBJ2-1; D is possibly TRBD2 (6 bases). Trimming took 5 bases from V and 0 from J, leaving 11 bases between them. This CDR3 spans 15 amino acids. CDR1 and CDR2 from the germline V gene are LNHDA and SQIVND (reference sequence). DNA for the CDR3: TGTGCCAGTAGTGGGGAGGAGAGCTCCTACAATGAGCAGTTCTTC. Amino acids: CASSGEESSYNEQFF. The whole variable domain, filled in from reference TRBV19 and TRBJ2-1, reads DGGITQSPKYLFRKEGQNVTLSCEQNLNHDAMYWYRQDPGQGLRLIYYSQIVNDFQKGDIAEGYSVSREKKESFPLTVTSAQKNPTAFYLCASSGEESSYNEQFFGPGTRLTVL.

The chain recombines TRBV14 with TRBJ2-1; TRBD1 might be the D (6 bases). The CDR3 has 16 residues. Trimming took off 4 bases at V and 12 bases at J, with 25 bases between the two ends. Germline CDR1 SGHDN, CDR2 FVKESK. The CDR3 DNA reads TGTGCCAGCAGCCGTATCGTGCGCCGGCCGGGACACGCGCAGTTCTTC. It translates to CASSRIVRRPGHAQFF.

V and J are TRBV4-1 and TRBJ1-1; 10 nucleotides line up with TRBD1. The CDR3 consists of 15 residues. CDR1 and CDR2 (germline): MGHRA, YSYEKL. V trimming: 1 base; J trimming: 1 base; junction bases outside the gene matches: 0. The DNA for the CDR3 is TGCGCCAGCAGCCAAGGACAGGGGGCGAACACTGAAGCTTTCTTT. Amino acids: CASSQGQGANTEAFF.